This T cell receptor (beta chain) emerged from a study of blood T cell repertoires in COVID-19. Trimming removed 8 bases from V and 5 bases from J, with 16 bases in between. Germline CDR1 and CDR2: MGHDK and SYGVNS. The CDR3 spans 13 residues. Sequencing used immunoSEQ multiplex PCR; TCRdb keeps in-frame clones, though not all of them. This table holds a few hundred thousand clones, 90% to 95% found once. The chain recombines TRBV25-1 with TRBJ2-7; a weak D match, TRBD1 (5 bases). Sequenced material: PBMCs or T cells enriched from blood (not recorded which). The clonotype originates from a woman between 35 and 50 years old who had been exposed to COVID-19. The CDR3 region has the DNA TGTGCCAGCCACGGTAGGGGTCGCCACGAGCAGTACTTC. Translating gives CASHGRGRHEQYF.